A selection of T cell receptor beta chains follows, all from one sample in a study of post-analysis software for immune sequencing data. TCRdb reanalysed the PCR reads using MiXCR and keeps one entry per CDR3 protein. The sample contains 400,000 to 500,000 distinct CDR3 sequences, approximately 39% of which appear only once. The source material was blood. The receptors shown here come from a girl aged 2 to 10 with multiple sclerosis. The CDR3 runs from the conserved cysteine through the conserved F or W. The order of the fields is J gene, clone size, V gene, D gene, CDR3 DNA, CDR3 protein. A D gene is named only where the DNA matches it firmly. Clone size is not always given. Where it is, it says once, few, many or a class for expanded clones.

j_gene: TRBJ2-7
abundance: few
v_gene: TRBV27
d_gene: .
CDR3nt: TGTGCCAGCAGCCATCAACCCGACTACGAGCAGTACTTC
CDR3aa: CASSHQPDYEQYF

j_gene: TRBJ2-4
abundance: few
v_gene: TRBV6-6
d_gene: .
CDR3nt: TGTGCCAGCACCAAACGAGGGGTGTCACCAGGAAACATTCAGTACTTC
CDR3aa: CASTKRGVSPGNIQYF

j_gene: TRBJ2-1
abundance: .
v_gene: TRBV20-1
d_gene: .
CDR3nt: TGCAGTGCTAGAGATAGGGGAGGATGGGACAATGAGCAGTTCTTC
CDR3aa: CSARDRGGWDNEQFF

j_gene: TRBJ2-5
abundance: few
v_gene: TRBV5-1
d_gene: .
CDR3nt: TGCGCCAGCAGCTTGATGGTCGGACCCCCGTCGGAGACCCAGTACTTC
CDR3aa: CASSLMVGPPSETQYF

j_gene: TRBJ2-5
abundance: few
v_gene: TRBV29-1
d_gene: TRBD1
CDR3nt: TGCAGCGTTGCACAGGGGGAAGAGACCCAGTACTTC
CDR3aa: CSVAQGEETQYF

j_gene: TRBJ2-5
abundance: .
v_gene: TRBV4-2
d_gene: .
CDR3nt: TGTGCCTGCAGCCACACAGGGCAGGTATCCTACGAACAGTACTTC
CDR3aa: CACSHTGQVSYEQYF

j_gene: TRBJ1-4
abundance: .
v_gene: TRBV5-1
d_gene: TRBD1
CDR3nt: TGCGCCAGCAGCCCAACCGGGACAGGGGATAGGAGAAATGAAAAACTGTTTTTT
CDR3aa: CASSPTGTGDRRNEKLFF

j_gene: TRBJ2-1
abundance: .
v_gene: TRBV5-1
d_gene: .
CDR3nt: TGCGCCAGCAGATCAGGGGAAGGTTCCTACAATGTGCAGTTCTTC
CDR3aa: CASRSGEGSYNVQFF

j_gene: TRBJ2-1
abundance: .
v_gene: TRBV27
d_gene: TRBD1
CDR3nt: TGTGCCAGCAGTAGACAGGGGACGTGGTACAATGAGCAGTTCTTC
CDR3aa: CASSRQGTWYNEQFF

j_gene: TRBJ1-1
abundance: .
v_gene: TRBV28
d_gene: TRBD1
CDR3nt: TGTGCCAGCAGTTTTTACCCAGGGGGGAGCACTGAAGCTTTCTTT
CDR3aa: CASSFYPGGSTEAFF

j_gene: TRBJ2-4
abundance: .
v_gene: TRBV29-1
d_gene: .
CDR3nt: TGCAGCGTTGAAGAGGGCACTCTGGTCCAAAACATTCAGTACTTC
CDR3aa: CSVEEGTLVQNIQYF

j_gene: TRBJ2-3
abundance: .
v_gene: TRBV10-3
d_gene: TRBD2
CDR3nt: TGTGCCACCGCGACTAGCGGGGTCACAGATACGCAGTATTTT
CDR3aa: CATATSGVTDTQYF

j_gene: TRBJ1-5
abundance: few
v_gene: TRBV20-1
d_gene: .
CDR3nt: TGCAGTGCTAGAGATAGGACGACAGGTGATTCTCAGCCCCAGCATTTT
CDR3aa: CSARDRTTGDSQPQHF

j_gene: TRBJ2-7
abundance: few
v_gene: TRBV5-1
d_gene: .
CDR3nt: TGCGCCAGCAGCTTTAGTAGCCCATCCTACGAGCAGTACTTC
CDR3aa: CASSFSSPSYEQYF

j_gene: TRBJ2-1
abundance: .
v_gene: TRBV6-5
d_gene: .
CDR3nt: TGTGCCAGCAGGGGCCCCCTGGTATCGAATGAGCAGTTCTTC
CDR3aa: CASRGPLVSNEQFF

j_gene: TRBJ2-5
abundance: .
v_gene: TRBV6-6
d_gene: .
CDR3nt: TGTGCCAGCAGTTACTCAGCAGTTCAAGAGACCCAGTACTTC
CDR3aa: CASSYSAVQETQYF

j_gene: TRBJ2-3
abundance: .
v_gene: TRBV7-6
d_gene: TRBD2
CDR3nt: TGTGCCAGCAGCCCCGGGGCTAGCGGGGGTAGCACAGATACGCAGTATTTT
CDR3aa: CASSPGASGGSTDTQYF

j_gene: TRBJ1-6
abundance: few
v_gene: TRBV20-1
d_gene: .
CDR3nt: TGCAGTGCTAGAAGACCAGGGAGCCAGCTGAGTTCACCCCTCCACTTT
CDR3aa: CSARRPGSQLSSPLHF

j_gene: TRBJ1-5
abundance: .
v_gene: TRBV6-2/TRBV6-3
d_gene: .
CDR3nt: TGTGCCAGCAGTTACCCCCGTGAGCGTCGCAATCAGCCCCAGCATTTT
CDR3aa: CASSYPRERRNQPQHF

j_gene: TRBJ1-5
abundance: .
v_gene: TRBV12-3/TRBV12-4
d_gene: .
CDR3nt: TGTGCCAGCAGTTTAGGAGAGAGTCAGCCCCAGCATTTT
CDR3aa: CASSLGESQPQHF

j_gene: TRBJ2-1
abundance: .
v_gene: TRBV12-3/TRBV12-4
d_gene: .
CDR3nt: TGTGCCAGCAGCTTGGAGGTACGCGAGCAGTTCTTC
CDR3aa: CASSLEVREQFF

j_gene: TRBJ2-1
abundance: .
v_gene: TRBV29-1
d_gene: .
CDR3nt: TGCAGCGTTGAAGACGGAAGGGGCCAGGCCTACAATGAGCAGTTCTTC
CDR3aa: CSVEDGRGQAYNEQFF

j_gene: TRBJ2-3
abundance: few
v_gene: TRBV24-1
d_gene: TRBD1
CDR3nt: TGTGCCACCAGTGATTTCTACAGGGGTGATACGCAGTATTTT
CDR3aa: CATSDFYRGDTQYF

j_gene: TRBJ2-1
abundance: .
v_gene: TRBV6-6
d_gene: .
CDR3nt: TGTGCCAGCAATCCTAGCGAGGCCTACAATGAGCAGTTCTTC
CDR3aa: CASNPSEAYNEQFF

j_gene: TRBJ2-2
abundance: once
v_gene: TRBV7-8
d_gene: .
CDR3nt: TGTGCCATCCTTGTTCTAGGTGGCGGGGAGCTGTTTTTT
CDR3aa: CAILVLGGGELFF

j_gene: TRBJ1-5
abundance: .
v_gene: TRBV27
d_gene: .
CDR3nt: TGTGCAGCTGGGAGCAATCAGCCCCAGCATTTT
CDR3aa: CAAGSNQPQHF

j_gene: TRBJ1-1
abundance: .
v_gene: TRBV28
d_gene: .
CDR3nt: TGTGCCAGCAGTACCCGGACGGTGAACACTGAAGCTTTCTTT
CDR3aa: CASSTRTVNTEAFF

j_gene: TRBJ2-3
abundance: few
v_gene: TRBV29-1
d_gene: .
CDR3nt: TGCAGCGTTCCTAGGACCGACGGTACGCAGTATTTT
CDR3aa: CSVPRTDGTQYF

j_gene: TRBJ1-4
abundance: .
v_gene: TRBV29-1
d_gene: .
CDR3nt: TGCAGCGGTTGGACGAGGTCTAATGAAAAACTGTTTTTT
CDR3aa: CSGWTRSNEKLFF

j_gene: TRBJ1-6
abundance: .
v_gene: TRBV3-1
d_gene: .
CDR3nt: TGTGCCAGCAGCCAAGTTGGGGGCGCGGATAATTCACCCCTCCACTTT
CDR3aa: CASSQVGGADNSPLHF

j_gene: TRBJ2-1
abundance: .
v_gene: TRBV20-1
d_gene: .
CDR3nt: TGCAGTGCCCCGGACCCAAATCCCAATGAGCAGTTCTTC
CDR3aa: CSAPDPNPNEQFF